Listed below are T cell receptor beta chains from one sample, sequenced in a study of cytomegalovirus exposure and HLA in healthy donors. Clones were sequenced by immunoSEQ multiplex PCR, and TCRdb holds only the in-frame ones, with some missing. The sample carries 140,000 to 150,000 clones, about nine tenths recorded once. Material: PBMCs. The source is a man aged 18 to 30 in good health and CMV-seronegative. The CDR3 runs from the conserved cysteine through the conserved F or W. The D gene is left open where the match is weak. The size of a clone is reported for some rows only, either as once, few or many, or as a class for expanded clones.

v_gene: TRBV6-1; j_gene: TRBJ1-2; abundance: -; d_gene: TRBD1; CDR3aa: CASSEVRQGDYGYTF; CDR3nt: TGTGCCAGCAGTGAAGTGCGGCAGGGGGACTATGGCTACACCTTC
v_gene: TRBV9; j_gene: TRBJ1-3; abundance: -; d_gene: -; CDR3aa: CASSVDDFGRPYSGNTIYF; CDR3nt: TGTGCCAGCAGCGTAGACGATTTCGGCAGGCCGTACTCTGGAAACACCATATATTTT
v_gene: TRBV9; j_gene: TRBJ2-5; abundance: once; d_gene: TRBD2; CDR3aa: CASSDLAGGPLETQYF; CDR3nt: TGTGCCAGCAGCGACCTAGCGGGAGGGCCCCTAGAGACCCAGTACTTC
v_gene: TRBV29-1; j_gene: TRBJ1-1; abundance: -; d_gene: -; CDR3aa: CSTKGRVDTEAFF; CDR3nt: TGCAGCACAAAGGGGAGGGTTGACACTGAAGCTTTCTTT
v_gene: TRBV25-1; j_gene: TRBJ2-3; abundance: -; d_gene: -; CDR3aa: CASSPTENTDTQYF; CDR3nt: TGTGCCAGCAGCCCGACAGAAAATACAGATACGCAGTATTTT
v_gene: TRBV7-8; j_gene: TRBJ2-3; abundance: -; d_gene: TRBD2; CDR3aa: CASSLLSGSGTDTQYF; CDR3nt: TGTGCCAGCAGCTTACTTAGCGGGAGCGGGACAGATACGCAGTATTTT
v_gene: TRBV7-2; j_gene: TRBJ2-2; abundance: -; d_gene: -; CDR3aa: CASSLGTGLAGELFF; CDR3nt: TGTGCCAGCAGCTTAGGAACGGGACTGGCCGGGGAGCTGTTTTTT
v_gene: TRBV5-5; j_gene: TRBJ1-2; abundance: once; d_gene: TRBD1; CDR3aa: CASSLWRTGANYGYTF; CDR3nt: TGTGCCAGCAGCCTCTGGAGGACAGGGGCTAACTATGGCTACACCTTC
v_gene: TRBV5-1; j_gene: TRBJ1-1; abundance: -; d_gene: -; CDR3aa: CASSLAGDKGVIAEAFF; CDR3nt: TGCGCCAGCAGCTTGGCCGGGGACAAGGGTGTTATCGCTGAAGCTTTCTTT
v_gene: TRBV5-1; j_gene: TRBJ1-1; abundance: -; d_gene: -; CDR3aa: CASSLAEGENTEAFF; CDR3nt: TGCGCCAGCAGCTTGGCCGAGGGCGAGAACACTGAAGCTTTCTTT
v_gene: TRBV10-3; j_gene: TRBJ1-3; abundance: -; d_gene: -; CDR3aa: CAAREAGNTIYF; CDR3nt: TGTGCCGCCAGGGAAGCGGGAAACACCATATATTTT
v_gene: TRBV11-3; j_gene: TRBJ1-2; abundance: -; d_gene: -; CDR3aa: CASSPGNGYTF; CDR3nt: TGTGCCAGCAGCCCAGGGAATGGCTACACCTTC
v_gene: TRBV6-1; j_gene: TRBJ2-1; abundance: once; d_gene: -; CDR3aa: CASSEGQGRYNEQFF; CDR3nt: TGTGCCAGCAGTGAAGGGCAGGGTCGCTACAATGAGCAGTTCTTC
v_gene: TRBV6-1; j_gene: TRBJ1-1; abundance: -; d_gene: TRBD1; CDR3aa: CASSAPQDRGNTEAFF; CDR3nt: TGTGCCAGCAGTGCCCCCCAGGACAGGGGGAACACTGAAGCTTTCTTT
v_gene: TRBV6-1; j_gene: TRBJ1-3; abundance: -; d_gene: -; CDR3aa: CASSARRNPGNTIYF; CDR3nt: TGTGCCAGCAGTGCCCGCAGGAATCCTGGAAACACCATATATTTT
v_gene: TRBV19; j_gene: TRBJ1-2; abundance: few; d_gene: TRBD1; CDR3aa: CASRDRGPRGYTF; CDR3nt: TGTGCCAGTAGGGACAGGGGGCCGCGTGGCTACACCTTC
v_gene: TRBV6-5; j_gene: TRBJ1-2; abundance: -; d_gene: TRBD1; CDR3aa: CASSSTGARGYGYTF; CDR3nt: TGTGCCAGCAGTTCCACAGGGGCTCGCGGGTATGGCTACACCTTC
v_gene: TRBV10-1; j_gene: TRBJ1-2; abundance: -; d_gene: -; CDR3aa: CASSAQQGYGYTF; CDR3nt: TGCGCCAGCAGTGCCCAACAGGGCTATGGCTACACCTTC